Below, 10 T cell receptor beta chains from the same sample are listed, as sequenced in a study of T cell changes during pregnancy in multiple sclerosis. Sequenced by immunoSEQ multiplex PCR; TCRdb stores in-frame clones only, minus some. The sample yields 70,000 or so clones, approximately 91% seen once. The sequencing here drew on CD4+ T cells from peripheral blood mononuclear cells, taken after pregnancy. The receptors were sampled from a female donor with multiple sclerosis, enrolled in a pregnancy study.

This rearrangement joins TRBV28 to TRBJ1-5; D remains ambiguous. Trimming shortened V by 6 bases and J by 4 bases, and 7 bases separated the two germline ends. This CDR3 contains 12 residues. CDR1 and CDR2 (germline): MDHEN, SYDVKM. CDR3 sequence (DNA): TGTGCCAGCAGAACTCTGAATCAGCCCCAGCATTTT. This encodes CASRTLNQPQHF.

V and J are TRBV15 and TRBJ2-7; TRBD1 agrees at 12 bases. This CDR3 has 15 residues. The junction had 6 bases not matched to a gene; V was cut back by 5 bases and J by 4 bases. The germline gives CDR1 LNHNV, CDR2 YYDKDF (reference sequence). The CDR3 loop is CATSYGTGGWYEQYF. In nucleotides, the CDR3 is TGTGCCACCAGCTACGGGACAGGGGGCTGGTACGAGCAGTACTTC. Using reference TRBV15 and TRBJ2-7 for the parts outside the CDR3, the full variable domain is DAMVIQNPRYQVTQFGKPVTLSCSQTLNHNVMYWYQQKSSQAPKLLFHYYDKDFNNEADTPDNFQSRRPNTSFCFLDIRSPGLGDTAMYLCATSYGTGGWYEQYFGPGTRLTVT.

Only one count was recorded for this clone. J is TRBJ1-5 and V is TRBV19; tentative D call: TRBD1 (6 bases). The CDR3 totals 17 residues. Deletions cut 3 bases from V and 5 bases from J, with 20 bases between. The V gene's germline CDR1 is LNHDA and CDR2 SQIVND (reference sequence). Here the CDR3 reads CASSISPYRVLHQPQHF. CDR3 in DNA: TGTGCCAGTAGTATCTCCCCTTACAGGGTTCTCCATCAGCCCCAGCATTTT.

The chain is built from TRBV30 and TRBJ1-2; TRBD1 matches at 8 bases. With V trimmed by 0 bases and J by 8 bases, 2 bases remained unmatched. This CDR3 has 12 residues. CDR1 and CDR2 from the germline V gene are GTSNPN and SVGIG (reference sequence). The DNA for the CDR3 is TGTGCCTGGAGTGTTGGGGACAGGGGCTACACCTTC. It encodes CAWSVGDRGYTF.

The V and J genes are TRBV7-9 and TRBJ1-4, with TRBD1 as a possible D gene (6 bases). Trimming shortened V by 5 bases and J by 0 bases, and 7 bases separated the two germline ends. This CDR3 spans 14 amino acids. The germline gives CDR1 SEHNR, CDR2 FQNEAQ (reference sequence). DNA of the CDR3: TGTGCCAGCAGCCGGACAGCAACTAATGAAAAACTGTTTTTT. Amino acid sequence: CASSRTATNEKLFF.

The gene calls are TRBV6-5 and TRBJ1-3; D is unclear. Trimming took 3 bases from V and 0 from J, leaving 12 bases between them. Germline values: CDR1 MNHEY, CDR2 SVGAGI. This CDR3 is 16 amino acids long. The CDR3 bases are TGTGCCAGCAGTTATTTGGCCGGGTCCTCTGGAAACACCATATATTTT. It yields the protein CASSYLAGSSGNTIYF.

The CDR3 spells CASSDRAGGPNTGELFF. CDR3 in DNA: TGTGCCAGCAGCGACCGTGCGGGGGGCCCGAACACCGGGGAGCTGTTTTTT. This chain links TRBV7-9 with TRBJ2-2; TRBD2 matches at 8 bases. V was pared by 5 bases and J by 0 bases, with 8 bases of the junction left unmatched. Germline-derived CDR1 and CDR2 are SEHNR and FQNEAQ (reference sequence). This CDR3 has 17 residues.

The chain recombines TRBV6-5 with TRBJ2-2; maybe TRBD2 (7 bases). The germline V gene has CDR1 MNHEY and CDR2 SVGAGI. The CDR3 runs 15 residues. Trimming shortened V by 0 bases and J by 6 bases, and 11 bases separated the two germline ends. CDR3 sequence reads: CASSYSGGLSGELFF. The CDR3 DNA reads TGTGCCAGCAGTTACTCGGGGGGGCTTTCCGGGGAGCTGTTTTTT.

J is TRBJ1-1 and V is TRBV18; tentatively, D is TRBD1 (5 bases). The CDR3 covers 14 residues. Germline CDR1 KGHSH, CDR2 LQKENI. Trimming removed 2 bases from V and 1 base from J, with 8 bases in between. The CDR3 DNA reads TGTGCCAGCTCACCATATGACAGGAACACTGAAGCTTTCTTT. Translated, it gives CASSPYDRNTEAFF.

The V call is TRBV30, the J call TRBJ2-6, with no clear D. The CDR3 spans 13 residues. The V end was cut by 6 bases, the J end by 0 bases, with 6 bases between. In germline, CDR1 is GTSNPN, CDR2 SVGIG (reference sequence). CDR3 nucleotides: TGTGCCTGCCAATCCTCTGGGGCCAACGTCCTGACTTTC. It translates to CACQSSGANVLTF.